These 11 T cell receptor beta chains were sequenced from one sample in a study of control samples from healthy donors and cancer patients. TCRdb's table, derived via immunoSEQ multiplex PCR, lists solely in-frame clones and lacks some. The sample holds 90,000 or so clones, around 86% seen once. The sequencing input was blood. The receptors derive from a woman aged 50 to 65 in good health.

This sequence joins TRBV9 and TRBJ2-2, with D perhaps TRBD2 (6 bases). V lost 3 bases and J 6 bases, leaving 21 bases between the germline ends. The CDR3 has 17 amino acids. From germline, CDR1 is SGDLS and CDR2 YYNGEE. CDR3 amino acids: CASSGPAASVWPGELFF. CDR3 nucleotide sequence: TGTGCCAGCAGCGGTCCCGCGGCTAGCGTTTGGCCCGGGGAGCTGTTTTTT.

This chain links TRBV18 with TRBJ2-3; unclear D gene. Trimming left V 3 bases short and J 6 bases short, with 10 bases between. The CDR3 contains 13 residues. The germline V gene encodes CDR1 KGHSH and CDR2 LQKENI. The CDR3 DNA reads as TGTGCCAGCTCACCTAACCTAGATGATACGCAGTATTTT. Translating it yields CASSPNLDDTQYF.

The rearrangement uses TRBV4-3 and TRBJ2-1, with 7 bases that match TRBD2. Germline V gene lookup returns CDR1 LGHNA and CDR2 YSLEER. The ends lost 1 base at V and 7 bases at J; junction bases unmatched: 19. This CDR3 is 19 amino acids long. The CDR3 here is CASSQASGIAAGVVNEQFF. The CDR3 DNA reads TGCGCCAGCAGCCAAGCGTCAGGGATTGCGGCGGGGGTAGTGAATGAGCAGTTCTTC.

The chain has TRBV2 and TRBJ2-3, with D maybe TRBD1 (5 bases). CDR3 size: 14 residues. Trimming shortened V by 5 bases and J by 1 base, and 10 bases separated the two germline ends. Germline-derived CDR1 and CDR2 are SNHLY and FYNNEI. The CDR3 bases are TGTGCCAGCAGTTCCGCCAGGGGCACAGATACGCAGTATTTT. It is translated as CASSSARGTDTQYF.

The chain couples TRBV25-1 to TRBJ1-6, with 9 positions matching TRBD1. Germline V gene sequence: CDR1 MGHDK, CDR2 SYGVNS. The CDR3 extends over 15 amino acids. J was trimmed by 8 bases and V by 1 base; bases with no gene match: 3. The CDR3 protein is CASSESGTGYSPLHF. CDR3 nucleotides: TGTGCCAGCAGTGAATCCGGGACAGGGTATTCACCCCTCCACTTT.

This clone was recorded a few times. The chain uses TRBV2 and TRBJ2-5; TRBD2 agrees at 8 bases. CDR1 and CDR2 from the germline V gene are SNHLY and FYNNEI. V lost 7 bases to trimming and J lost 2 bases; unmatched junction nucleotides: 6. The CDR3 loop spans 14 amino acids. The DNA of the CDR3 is TGTGCCAGCAACCGGGAGGGCCGGCAAGAGACCCAGTACTTC. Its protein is CASNREGRQETQYF.

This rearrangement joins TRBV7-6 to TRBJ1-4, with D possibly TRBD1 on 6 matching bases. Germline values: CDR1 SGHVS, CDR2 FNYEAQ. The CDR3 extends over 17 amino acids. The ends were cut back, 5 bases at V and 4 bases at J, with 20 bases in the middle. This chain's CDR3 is CASSHLARGGDNEKLFF. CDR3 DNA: TGTGCCAGCAGCCACCTGGCGAGAGGGGGGGATAATGAAAAACTGTTTTTT.

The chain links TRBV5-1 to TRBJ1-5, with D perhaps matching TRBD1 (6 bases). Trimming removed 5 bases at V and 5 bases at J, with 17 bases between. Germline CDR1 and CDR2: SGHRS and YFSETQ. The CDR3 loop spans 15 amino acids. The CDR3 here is CASSKEGQTDQPQHF. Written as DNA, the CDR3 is TGCGCCAGCAGTAAGGAAGGACAGACCGATCAGCCCCAGCATTTT.

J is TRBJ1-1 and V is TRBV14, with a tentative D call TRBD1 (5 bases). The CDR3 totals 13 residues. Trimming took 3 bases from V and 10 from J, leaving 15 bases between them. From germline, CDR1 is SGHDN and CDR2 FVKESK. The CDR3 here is CASSQRQLARAFF. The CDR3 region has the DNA TGTGCCAGCAGCCAGCGACAGCTTGCGCGAGCTTTCTTT.

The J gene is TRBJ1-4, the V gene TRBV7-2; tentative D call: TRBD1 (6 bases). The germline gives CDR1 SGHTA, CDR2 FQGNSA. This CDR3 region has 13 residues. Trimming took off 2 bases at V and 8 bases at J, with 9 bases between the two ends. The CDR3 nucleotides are TGTGCCAGCAGCTTAAACGGACAGGAAAAACTGTTTTTT. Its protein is CASSLNGQEKLFF.

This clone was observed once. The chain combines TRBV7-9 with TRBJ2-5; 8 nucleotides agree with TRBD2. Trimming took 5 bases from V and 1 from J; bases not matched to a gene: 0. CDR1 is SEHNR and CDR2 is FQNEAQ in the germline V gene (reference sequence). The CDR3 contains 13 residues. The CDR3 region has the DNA TGTGCCAGCAGCAGCGGGGGCCAAGAGACCCAGTACTTC. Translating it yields CASSSGGQETQYF.